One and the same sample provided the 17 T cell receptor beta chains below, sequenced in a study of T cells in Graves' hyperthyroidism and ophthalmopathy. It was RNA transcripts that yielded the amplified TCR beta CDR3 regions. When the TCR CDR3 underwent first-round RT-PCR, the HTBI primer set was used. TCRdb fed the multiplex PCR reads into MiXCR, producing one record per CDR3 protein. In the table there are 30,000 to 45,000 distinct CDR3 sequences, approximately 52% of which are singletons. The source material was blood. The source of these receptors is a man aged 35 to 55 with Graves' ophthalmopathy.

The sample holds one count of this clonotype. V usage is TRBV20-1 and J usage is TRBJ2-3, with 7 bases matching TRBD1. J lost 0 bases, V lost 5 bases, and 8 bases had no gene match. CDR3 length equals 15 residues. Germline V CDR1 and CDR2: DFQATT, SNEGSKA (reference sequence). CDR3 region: CSAVRQGASTDTQYF. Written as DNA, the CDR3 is TGCAGTGCTGTACGACAGGGAGCTAGCACAGATACGCAGTATTTT.

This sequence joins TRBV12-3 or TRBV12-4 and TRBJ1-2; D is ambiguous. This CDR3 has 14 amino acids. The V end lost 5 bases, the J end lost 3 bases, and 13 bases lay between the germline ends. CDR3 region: CASSRARVDYGYTF. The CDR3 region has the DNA TGTGCCAGCAGTCGGGCCCGGGTAGACTATGGCTACACCTTC.

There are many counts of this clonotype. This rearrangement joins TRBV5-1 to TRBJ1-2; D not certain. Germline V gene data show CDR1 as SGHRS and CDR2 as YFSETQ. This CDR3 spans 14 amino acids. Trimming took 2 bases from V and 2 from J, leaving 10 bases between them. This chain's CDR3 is CASSLDIPNYGYTF. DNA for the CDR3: TGCGCCAGCAGCTTAGACATACCGAACTATGGCTACACCTTC.

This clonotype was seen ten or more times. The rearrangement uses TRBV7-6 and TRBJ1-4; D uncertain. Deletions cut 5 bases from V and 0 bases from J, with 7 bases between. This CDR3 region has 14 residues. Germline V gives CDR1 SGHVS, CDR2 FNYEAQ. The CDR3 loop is CASSPQPTNEKLFF. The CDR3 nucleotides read TGTGCCAGCAGCCCACAGCCAACTAATGAAAAACTGTTTTTT.

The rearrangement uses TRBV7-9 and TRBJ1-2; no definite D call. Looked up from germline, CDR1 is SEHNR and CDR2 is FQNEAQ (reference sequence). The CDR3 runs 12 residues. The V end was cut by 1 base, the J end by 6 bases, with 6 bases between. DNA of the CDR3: TGTGCCAGCAGCTTAGACGGACATGGCTACACCTTC. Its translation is CASSLDGHGYTF.

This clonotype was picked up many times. Here the CDR3 DNA reads TGCGCCAGCAGCCCTATAGCGGGGGTGCAGGGTCGCTCCTACAATGAGCAGTTCTTC. Translation gives CASSPIAGVQGRSYNEQFF. This sequence joins TRBV5-1 and TRBJ2-1, with 9 nucleotides matching TRBD2. Germline lookup yields CDR1 SGHRS and CDR2 YFSETQ. With V trimmed by 4 bases and J by 0 bases, 14 bases remained unmatched. The CDR3 totals 19 residues.

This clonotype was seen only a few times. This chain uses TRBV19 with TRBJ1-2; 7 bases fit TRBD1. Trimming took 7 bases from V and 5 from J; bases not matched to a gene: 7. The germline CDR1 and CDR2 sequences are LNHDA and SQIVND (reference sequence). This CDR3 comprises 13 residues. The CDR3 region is CASKTGTAYGYTF. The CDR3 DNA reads TGTGCCAGTAAGACCGGGACAGCGTATGGCTACACCTTC.

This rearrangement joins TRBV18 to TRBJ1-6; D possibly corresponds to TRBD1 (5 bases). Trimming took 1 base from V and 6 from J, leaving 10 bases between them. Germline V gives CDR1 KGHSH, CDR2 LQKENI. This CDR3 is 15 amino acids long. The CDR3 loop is CASSPLDSFNSPLHF. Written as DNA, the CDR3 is TGTGCCAGCTCACCACTCGACAGCTTTAATTCACCCCTCCACTTT.

Here the CDR3 DNA reads TGTGCCAGCAGTTTGACTAGCGGGGGGGCGAAGACCCAGTACTTC. Amino acids: CASSLTSGGAKTQYF. This chain joins TRBV11-1 and TRBJ2-5; 14 bases agree with TRBD2. This CDR3 contains 15 residues. V lost 6 bases, J lost 6 bases, and 6 bases stayed unmatched. CDR1 SGHAT and CDR2 FQDESV come from the germline V gene (reference sequence).

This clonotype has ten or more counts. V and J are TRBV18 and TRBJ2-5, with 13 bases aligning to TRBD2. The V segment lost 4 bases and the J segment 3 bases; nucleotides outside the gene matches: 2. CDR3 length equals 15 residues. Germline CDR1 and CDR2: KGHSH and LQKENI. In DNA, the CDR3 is TGTGCCAGCTCACTGGGACTAGCGGGAAAAGAGACCCAGTACTTC. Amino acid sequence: CASSLGLAGKETQYF.

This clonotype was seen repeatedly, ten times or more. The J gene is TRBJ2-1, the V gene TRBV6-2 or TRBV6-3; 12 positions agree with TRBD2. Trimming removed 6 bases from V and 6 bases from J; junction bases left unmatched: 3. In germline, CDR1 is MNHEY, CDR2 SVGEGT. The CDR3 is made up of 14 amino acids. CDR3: CASRLAGGLNEQFF. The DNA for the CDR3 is TGTGCCAGCAGGCTAGCGGGAGGGCTCAATGAGCAGTTCTTC.

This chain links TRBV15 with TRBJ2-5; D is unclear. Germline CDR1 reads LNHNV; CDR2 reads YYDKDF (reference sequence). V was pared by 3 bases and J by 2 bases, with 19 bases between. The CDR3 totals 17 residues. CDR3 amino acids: CATSSATQYTKQETQYF. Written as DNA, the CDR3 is TGTGCCACCAGCAGTGCTACCCAGTACACTAAACAAGAGACCCAGTACTTC. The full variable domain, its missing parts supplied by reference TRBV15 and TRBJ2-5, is DAMVIQNPRYQVTQFGKPVTLSCSQTLNHNVMYWYQQKSSQAPKLLFHYYDKDFNNEADTPDNFQSRRPNTSFCFLDIRSPGLGDTAMYLCATSSATQYTKQETQYFGPGTRLLVL.

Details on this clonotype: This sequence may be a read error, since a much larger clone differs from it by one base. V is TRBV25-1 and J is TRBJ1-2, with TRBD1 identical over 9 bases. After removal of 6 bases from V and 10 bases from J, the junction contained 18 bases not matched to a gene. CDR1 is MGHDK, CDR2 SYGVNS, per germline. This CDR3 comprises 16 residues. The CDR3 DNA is TGTGCCAGCAGCCACCTATCGTTCGGGACAGGGTTTGTCTACACCTTC. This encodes CASSHLSFGTGFVYTF.

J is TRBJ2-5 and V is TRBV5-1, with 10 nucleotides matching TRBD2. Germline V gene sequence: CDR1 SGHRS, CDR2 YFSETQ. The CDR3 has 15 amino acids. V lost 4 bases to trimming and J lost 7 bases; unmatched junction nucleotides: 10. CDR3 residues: CASSRTSGFSRTQYF. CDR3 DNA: TGCGCCAGCAGCCGGACTAGCGGCTTTAGTCGGACCCAGTACTTC.

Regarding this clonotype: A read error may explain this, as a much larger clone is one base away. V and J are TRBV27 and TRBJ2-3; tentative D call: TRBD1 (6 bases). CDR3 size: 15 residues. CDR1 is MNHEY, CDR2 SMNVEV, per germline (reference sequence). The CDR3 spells CASSLLAAPTGTQYF. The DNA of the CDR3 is TGTGCCAGCAGTTTATTGGCGGCGCCGACAGGTACGCAGTATTTT.

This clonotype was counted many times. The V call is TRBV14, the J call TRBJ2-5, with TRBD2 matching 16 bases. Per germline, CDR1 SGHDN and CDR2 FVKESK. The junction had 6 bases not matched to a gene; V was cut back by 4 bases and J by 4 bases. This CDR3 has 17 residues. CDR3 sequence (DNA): TGTGCCAGCAGCCCGGGACTAGCGGGGGGGCCCCGAGAGACCCAGTACTTC. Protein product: CASSPGLAGGPRETQYF.

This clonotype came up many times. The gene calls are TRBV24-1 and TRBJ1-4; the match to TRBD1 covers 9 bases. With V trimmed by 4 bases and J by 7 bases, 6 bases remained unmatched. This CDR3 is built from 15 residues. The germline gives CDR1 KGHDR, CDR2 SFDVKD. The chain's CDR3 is CATSETGGWTEKLFF. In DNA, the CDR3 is TGTGCCACCAGTGAAACAGGGGGCTGGACTGAAAAACTGTTTTTT.